The present T cell receptor (beta chain) was sequenced within a study of cytomegalovirus exposure and HLA in healthy donors (dated by TCRdb to 2016 to 2017). Study-level background: According to an earlier analysis of 587 of the donors, about 179 million T cells yielded 120 million or so unique TCR beta sequences and around 300 Gb of sequence data. An early release that covered roughly 600 HLA-typed donors contained 250 to 350 gigabases of sequencing data and about 84 million unique TCR sequences. The genetic ancestry cluster associated with self-reported Caucasian donors included 81% of the roughly 400 genotyped donors. In a later analysis, previously published TCR beta repertoires from several hundred donors were re-analyzed and high-resolution HLA genotyping was added so that TCR occurrence patterns could be studied. The later analysis used no new phenotypic data to find candidate immune exposures, relying instead on TCR beta sequences and their occurrence across donors. Roughly 5 DR-DQ haplotypes were treated as single units for association and clustering because of strong linkage in the cohort. The T cell repertoires of 666 subjects were profiled by immunosequencing and related to cytomegalovirus serostatus. Genome-wide SNP genotypes for about 60% of the 666 donors were used in a later genetic analysis, which treated that subset as a discovery cohort. Across about 380 genotyped donors of the cohort, an average of about 250,000 unique TCR beta nucleotide sequences per donor were sequenced, and around 19% of those sequences were non-productive. All discovery cohort repertoires had been generated using a single sequencing platform. HLA typing included class I and class II loci at four-digit resolution. An earlier analysis of 587 of the donors applied high-throughput TCR beta sequencing to assess whether each TCR beta V gene segment acted as functional or pseudogenic. Along with the approximately 600-subject first cohort, a separate validation cohort of around 120 different subjects was used. To predict cytomegalovirus infection status, the study brought together high-throughput TCR immunosequencing, statistical association of individual TCRs with disease status, and machine learning. The number of donors typed differed by locus, with about 629-630 for A, B, C, DRB1 and DQB1, more than 500 for DQA1, 600 to 610 for DPA1, and about 450 for DPB1. The aim of the study was to test whether cataloging public T cell receptors could identify signatures of past pathogen exposure. Donor age, sex, ethnicity and CMV serostatus were collected together with the repertoire data.

The junction shows trimming of 5 bases on V and 7 bases on J, and the gene matches do not reach 9 bases of it. From its cysteine to its phenylalanine, the CDR3 spans 15 amino acids. This entry keeps only the CDR3 DNA: 45 bases, framed from base 1. CDR1 and CDR2, looked up from the germline V gene, are MDHEN and SYDVKM. Library preparation employed the immunoSEQ multiplex PCR assay. A mixture of 60 forward primers for TCR Vbeta segments and 13 reverse primers for TCR Jbeta segments was used in the multiplex PCR. The CDR3 region of rearranged TCR beta genes was amplified from genomic DNA with a multiplex PCR assay. Amplified TCR beta libraries were sequenced as 87-base-pair reads on the Illumina HiSeq System. On the authors' methods: A later analysis tallied approximately 87 million unique TCR beta chains across the approximately 670 repertoires, and some 10 million of those chains were shared by two or more donors. Raw reads were error-corrected and collapsed into unique sequences with a nearest-neighbor algorithm that merged closely related sequences to remove PCR and sequencing errors. CDR3 sequences were aligned to IMGT reference sequences to assign V, D and J gene segments. Each retained sequence needed at least a six-nucleotide match to both a V gene segment and a J gene segment. A rearrangement was called productive if the CDR3 had no stop codons and remained in frame with V and J, and every other rearrangement was called non-productive. Following IMGT convention, CDR3 was defined as the stretch from the second conserved V-encoded cysteine up to the conserved J-encoded phenylalanine. The earlier analysis of about 590 of the donors excluded sequences that lacked an unambiguous match to a single V gene segment. In an earlier analysis of approximately 590 of the donors, a V segment was called functional when productive rearrangements were above 56.7%, and segregating when the standard deviation between donors exceeded 5%. A statistical classification framework was built for diagnosing cytomegalovirus status from the catalog of TCR beta chain sequences. In a later analysis, TCR nucleotide sequences were compared against IMGT/GENE-DB human TR gene sequences so that V and J genes could be assigned. The TCRdist pipeline was used in a later analysis to assign CDR3 sequences and most-parsimonious VDJ recombination scenarios. In a later analysis, each TCR beta chain was defined by its CDR3 amino acid sequence together with its V-gene family, and reads without a unique V-gene family were excluded. In a later analysis, 450 to 600 highly shared, low-generation-probability nucleotide sequences were removed to address suspected cross-contamination and a sequencing artifact. In a later analysis, a clonal expansion index for each public chain was calculated from normalized within-repertoire ranks of inferred template counts. Generation probabilities in a later analysis came from a VDJ recombination model fitted to out-of-frame rearrangements, and those results were checked against IGoR. Hypergeometric tests were used in a later analysis to score TCR-TCR, TCR-HLA and TCR-CMV co-occurrence, with a repertoire-size bias correction applied to the TCR pairs. A later analysis estimated false discovery rates by permuting HLA or CMV assignments 20 times. In a later analysis, co-occurring TCRs were grouped using DBSCAN, and TCRdist sequence similarity was added for clustering within HLA-allele-positive subsets. Co-occurrence clustering excluded repertoires with fewer than 30,000 or more than 120,000 public chains, plus five with anomalous nucleotide sharing. TCRdb carries this immuneACCESS record with in-frame sequences only. Its versions omit some clonotypes, under half of them owing to an unresolved V gene in the studies checked, with the rest unexplained. From that table come the V and J calls and clone size; the DNA was used to work out D and trimming. The sample table records around 180,000 clones; 85% to 90% of these occur just once. Roughly 1.9% of the sample belongs to the ten largest clones.

This clone turned up a few times. Its antigen target is currently unknown. No base qualities exist here, and no much larger clone lies one base off it. The cohort comprised fewer than 750 healthy bone marrow donors. At the time of sampling, all cohort members were nominally healthy, though unrecorded immune exposures were likely present. The donor tested CMV seronegative, placing the donor among the 350 or so seronegative members of the cohort. Every donor gave a peripheral blood sample, and the peripheral blood mononuclear cells from that sample were used for TCR beta sequencing. Genomic DNA extraction from the blood cell samples was performed with the Qiagen DNeasy Blood Extraction Kit. What the authors observed across the whole study: In this cohort, only TCR beta chains were sequenced, and detectable features were limited by the absence of alpha or paired-chain data. An earlier analysis of around 500 of the donors showed that most TCR beta V segments appeared in productive rearrangements either about 87% or about 30% of the time, which broadly matched IMGT annotations. Linkage disequilibrium might explain the correlated functional status among segregating V segments, but an unknown experimental factor could not be ruled out. A group of highly shared sequence variants was considered likely to be a technical artifact of the sequencing pipeline. In a later analysis, HLA-associated TCR beta chains showed more clonal expansion and lower generation probabilities than non-associated chains that were equally common. The classifier was reported to diagnose cytomegalovirus status with high specificity and sensitivity in both the original and validation cohorts. A later analysis associated 16,951 TCR beta sequences with specific HLA alleles at a false discovery rate of 0.05. A total of about 180 TCR beta chains were listed by the study as associated with cytomegalovirus. A later analysis reported that several top co-occurrence clusters appeared linked to parvovirus B19, influenza, CMV and Epstein-Barr virus. Because counts were too low, 15 to 20 rarely observed V segments, including chromosome 9 orphons, were left out of the earlier analysis of several hundred of the donors. Most TCR sequences were seen in very few donors, while some public TCRs were found in many individuals. Because the 87-base-pair reads could not distinguish some IMGT-functional V segments, including TRBV6-2 and TRBV6-3, those segments were excluded. Because HLA typing was unavailable for some donors at each locus, only the typed subset was used in association tests. In vitro tests confirmed that a few of the cytomegalovirus-associated TCR beta chains recognize cytomegalovirus antigens. CMV serostatus was the only immune exposure information available for the cohort. Roughly uniform sequencing depth across donors was assumed in presence/absence analyses, although this assumption may not hold. An association between a missense DCLRE1C variant and V-gene and J-gene trimming of TCR beta chains was found in a later genetic analysis and replicated in an independent cohort. Assigning TCR associations to individual alleles was difficult when HLA alleles, especially DR and DQ, strongly co-occurred. A further reported finding was that TCR beta sequences accurately predicted the HLA-A and HLA-B alleles for most subjects in the first cohort. In a later analysis, most CMV-associated TCR beta chains were found to appear HLA-restricted, with HLA associations seemingly driven largely by CMV exposure. In a later analysis, the rate of TCR association differed among HLA loci, with DRB1 alleles having the most associated TCRs and HLA-C alleles having the fewest. The authors suggested that the approach could potentially be generalized to other disease states and immunological phenotypes. A later genetic analysis reported fewer N-insertions in productive TCRs among donors in an Asian-associated ancestry cluster than the roughly 640-donor mean.

The specimen sequenced was PBMCs. The rearrangement joined TRBV28 to TRBJ2-1, and 9 bases in between align with TRBD1. The clonotype comes from a woman aged 18-29 years in good health and CMV-seronegative. The CDR3 reads as follows: CASSLGTGTWNEQFF. The nucleotides are TGTGCCAGCAGTCTCGGGACAGGGACATGGAATGAGCAGTTCTTC.